This T cell receptor (beta chain) came from a study of cytomegalovirus exposure and HLA in healthy donors. V was shortened by 5 bases and J by 5 bases, with 16 bases between the two germline ends. Germline V gene data show CDR1 as MGHDK and CDR2 as SYGVNS. CDR3 length equals 14 residues. The method was immunoSEQ multiplex PCR; TCRdb's version includes in-frame clones alone and lacks a portion of them. Of some 230,000 clones in the sample, 75% to 95% are singletons; the top ten hold about 1%. The V call is TRBV25-1, the J call TRBJ2-7; no reliable D call. Material: PBMCs. The receptor was isolated from a woman aged 18-30 years in good health and CMV-seronegative. The CDR3 nucleotides are TGTGCCAGCAGTCTCGGCTTCCTGGGCCACGAGCAGTACTTC. This sequence encodes CASSLGFLGHEQYF.